This T cell receptor beta chain appears in the sequencing data of a study of T cell responses to AZD1222 COVID-19 vaccine. In germline, CDR1 is SGDLS, CDR2 YYNGEE. The junction had 11 bases not matched to a gene; V was cut back by 4 bases and J by 6 bases. The CDR3 length is 16 residues. Libraries were prepared by immunoSEQ multiplex PCR; TCRdb keeps only in-frame clonotypes and omits some of them. The data contain 150,000 to 200,000 clones, about 91% of them singletons. Sequenced here: peripheral blood, sampled on day 0 of MenACWY control vaccination. This TCR came from an adult in good health. This chain links TRBV9 with TRBJ2-2, with TRBD2 matching 8 bases. The CDR3 DNA is TGTGCCAGCAGCCTCAAGAGCGGGAGTGGTTCCGGGGAGCTGTTTTTT. The encoded protein is CASSLKSGSGSGELFF.